The 4 T cell receptor beta chains below all came from one sample that was sequenced in a study of breast tumors, draining lymph nodes, adjacent tissues. TCRdb called the multiplex PCR reads again in MiXCR, with one record for every CDR3 protein. The sample consists of around 170,000 distinct CDR3 sequences, roughly a third of them appearing once. Samples came from axillary lymph nodes draining the breast cancer. The sequenced material came from axillary lymph node tissue. These receptors came from a female donor with breast cancer. Some clones in this sample may be carry-over from other donors' samples.

Comments on this clonotype: A read error may explain this, as a much larger clone is one base away. The V gene is TRBV5-5, the J gene TRBJ2-1; no reliable D call. The V and J ends lost 2 bases and 7 bases respectively, with 13 bases between them. The CDR3 sequence is 14 residues long. Germline CDR1 reads SGHKS; CDR2 reads YYEKEE (reference sequence). The CDR3, as DNA: TGTGCCAGCAGCTTTGAACTGGCTCTAAATGAGCAGTTCTTC. It translates to CASSFELALNEQFF.

In DNA form, the CDR3 reads TGTGCCAGCAGCCCTTGGCCCGGGACAGGGGCCAACGTCCTGACTTTC. It specifies CASSPWPGTGANVLTF. The chain links TRBV7-3 to TRBJ2-6; D may be TRBD1 (6 bases). The germline V gene encodes CDR1 SGHTA and CDR2 FQGTGA. V shed 5 bases and J shed 4 bases, with 15 bases lying between them. This CDR3 spans 16 amino acids.

This clonotype was found many times. The chain is built from TRBV14 and TRBJ2-1; D not certain. Germline lookup yields CDR1 SGHDN and CDR2 FVKESK. This CDR3 has 13 amino acids. Trimming took 2 bases from V and 9 from J, leaving 11 bases between them. The CDR3 nucleotides read TGTGCCAGCAGCCAACAGCCGGTGGGTGAGCAGTTCTTC. This sequence encodes CASSQQPVGEQFF. Full variable domain (remainder filled in from reference TRBV14 and TRBJ2-1): EAGVTQFPSHSVIEKGQTVTLRCDPISGHDNLYWYRRVMGKEIKFLLHFVKESKQDESGMPNNRFLAERTGGTYSTLKVQPAELEDSGVYFCASSQQPVGEQFFGPGTRLTVL.

As for this clonotype: This may stem from a read error, because a much larger clone lies one nucleotide away. No conserved phenylalanine or tryptophan is present at the end of the CDR3, so a read error is the likely explanation. The CDR3 loop is CASSRTGYEQYL. The DNA of the CDR3 is TGTGCCAGCAGCCGGACCGGTTACGAGCAGTACCTC. V is TRBV7-6 and J is TRBJ2-7; D remains unclear. CDR1 is SGHVS and CDR2 is FNYEAQ in the germline V gene. The V and J ends lost 5 bases and 4 bases respectively, with 9 bases between them. The CDR3 totals 12 residues.